This T cell receptor beta chain was sequenced in a study of T cell responses to AZD1222 COVID-19 vaccine. Overall study findings and caveats: Of spike-specific TCRs, nearly half reportedly target regions left unmutated in variants.

V shed 4 bases and J 5 bases; nucleotides not matched to a gene: 6. Per the germline V gene, CDR1 is MNHEY and CDR2 is SVGAGI. The CDR3 spans 15 residues. Method: immunoSEQ multiplex PCR; TCRdb's copy keeps in-frame clones and lacks some. The repertoire holds roughly 53,000 clones, 65% to 85% seen once, with 25% to 30% in the top ten. A remark on this clone: What it recognizes is unknown.

The rearrangement uses TRBV6-5 and TRBJ1-1, with 11 bases fitting TRBD1. The receptor's source is an adult in good health. This sample comprised peripheral blood, obtained on day 0 of AZD1222 vaccination. The CDR3 sequence: CASSSRTGGLTEAFF. CDR3 sequence (DNA): TGTGCCAGCAGTTCGAGGACAGGGGGCTTGACTGAAGCTTTCTTT.